This paragraph reports one TCR beta chain. This sample stems from a study of cytomegalovirus exposure and HLA in healthy donors. This CDR3 spans 15 amino acids. Germline V CDR1 and CDR2: SGHKS, YYEKEE (reference sequence). J lost 9 bases, V lost 2 bases, and 7 bases had no gene match. Primers for the PCR totalled 60 Vbeta and 13 Jbeta. This table comes from immunoSEQ multiplex PCR, and its TCRdb copy is limited to in-frame clones, with some not included. The sample consists of around 200,000 clones, approximately 85% of them appearing once. This chain uses TRBV5-5 with TRBJ2-1; 11 nucleotides match TRBD2. The sample was PBMCs. This receptor was identified in a woman aged 45-65 years in good health and CMV-seronegative. CDR3 DNA: TGTGCCAGCAGCTTACTAGCGGGAGTTATAGGTGAGCAGTTCTTC. This codes for CASSLLAGVIGEQFF.